This TCR beta chain was recorded in a study of blood T cell repertoires in COVID-19. Study summary: COVID-19 samples from acute and convalescent phases originated in the United States, Italy and Spain. Sample material is recorded as cDNA or gDNA derived from T cells, B-cell-depleted T cells, or PBMCs.

The V and J ends lost 1 base and 3 bases, in that order; junction bases with no gene match: 14. The V gene's germline CDR1 is SGHDN and CDR2 FVKESK. The CDR3 extends over 19 amino acids. In the study's own analysis: By means of reference gene primer amplification, nucleated cell counts were estimated. Repertoires were generated with immunoSEQ multiplex PCR, while TCRdb's copy carries only in-frame clones and drops some. The V and J calls and the clone size are those of that table, but D and trimming were determined from the DNA. The table shows over 85,000 clones, with just over 85% occurring only once.

V usage is TRBV14 and J usage is TRBJ2-5; 10 bases agree with TRBD2. The source is a woman aged 70 to 79 with acute or convalescent COVID-19. The sample was peripheral blood. The CDR3 is CASSQVVSSGSRLKETQYF. Here the CDR3 DNA reads TGTGCCAGCAGCCAAGTAGTGTCTAGCGGGAGTCGTTTAAAAGAGACCCAGTACTTC. Supplemented by reference TRBV14 and TRBJ2-5, the full variable domain reads EAGVTQFPSHSVIEKGQTVTLRCDPISGHDNLYWYRRVMGKEIKFLLHFVKESKQDESGMPNNRFLAERTGGTYSTLKVQPAELEDSGVYFCASSQVVSSGSRLKETQYFGPGTRLLVL.